Listed here are 27 T cell receptor beta chains from one sample, sequenced in a study of T cells in Graves' hyperthyroidism and ophthalmopathy. Using RNA transcripts as the source, TCR beta CDR3 regions were amplified. Using the HTBI primer set, a first-round RT-PCR was run on the TCR CDR3. MiXCR was run by TCRdb on the multiplex PCR reads, yielding one entry per CDR3 protein. The table has about 340,000 distinct CDR3 sequences, around a fifth seen once; the top ten hold over 40%. Sequenced: blood. The source of these receptors is a woman between 50 and 59 years old with Graves' hyperthyroidism.

In this sample, this clonotype turned up many times. This chain connects TRBV28 to TRBJ2-2; D not certain. V gave up 3 bases and J gave up 5 bases, with 10 bases separating them. The CDR3 is 14 residues long. Germline V gene data show CDR1 as MDHEN and CDR2 as SYDVKM. The CDR3 DNA sequence: TGTGCCAGCAGTTTTAGTCTGATAACCGGGGAGCTGTTTTTT. Translated, it gives CASSFSLITGELFF.

This clonotype was seen at least ten times. This chain uses TRBV5-1 with TRBJ1-4; D is unresolved. V dropped 0 bases and J dropped 3 bases, with 9 bases sitting between them. This CDR3 region has 15 residues. CDR1 and CDR2 from the germline V gene are SGHRS and YFSETQ. In nucleotides, the CDR3 is TGCGCCAGCAGCTTGGCCCTGGGATCTAATGAAAAACTGTTTTTT. The encoded protein is CASSLALGSNEKLFF.

In this sample, this clonotype turned up a few times. The CDR3 bases are TGTGCCAGCAGCGTAGACCCGCGACAGAGGTCCTATGGCTACACCTTC. Its protein is CASSVDPRQRSYGYTF. The J gene is TRBJ1-2, the V gene TRBV9, with a weak D call TRBD1 (5 bases). V dropped 0 bases and J dropped 4 bases, with 16 bases sitting between them. This CDR3 has 16 residues. CDR1 and CDR2 (germline): SGDLS, YYNGEE.

This chain connects TRBV20-1 to TRBJ2-7; the D is unclear. V lost 1 base and J 2 bases, leaving 9 bases between the germline ends. Germline lookup yields CDR1 DFQATT and CDR2 SNEGSKA (reference sequence). The CDR3 length is 13 residues. Written as DNA, the CDR3 is TGCAGTGCTAGAGGGCTAGTTACCTACGAGCAGTACTTC. Its protein is CSARGLVTYEQYF.

This clonotype was observed many times. This sequence joins TRBV11-2 and TRBJ1-1, with a weak D call TRBD1 (6 bases). This CDR3 has 13 amino acids. The ends were cut back, 5 bases at V and 4 bases at J, with 11 bases in the middle. The V gene's germline CDR1 is SGHAT and CDR2 FQNNGV. The CDR3 DNA is TGTGCCAGCAGCCACGGGGGGCTCACTGAAGCTTTCTTT. It specifies CASSHGGLTEAFF.

The sample holds many counts of this clonotype. The chain has TRBV11-3 and TRBJ2-7, with 8 bases that match TRBD1. Germline V gives CDR1 SGHNT, CDR2 YENEEA. This CDR3 contains 12 residues. The ends lost 8 bases at V and 3 bases at J; junction bases unmatched: 3. Written as DNA, the CDR3 is TGTGCCAGCCGGGACAGGATCTACGAGCAGTACTTC. Amino acid sequence: CASRDRIYEQYF.

At least ten counts were recorded for this clonotype. The chain is built from TRBV6-2 or TRBV6-3 and TRBJ1-2; D unclear. CDR3 length: 15 amino acids. Deletions cut 0 bases from V and 5 bases from J, with 13 bases between. Per the germline V gene, CDR1 is MNHEY and CDR2 is SVGEGT. DNA for the CDR3: TGTGCCAGCAGTTACTCGAGGAGGGATTGGTATGGCTACACCTTC. Translated, it gives CASSYSRRDWYGYTF.

This clonotype was observed many times. The genes are TRBV11-2 and TRBJ2-7, with D perhaps being TRBD1 or TRBD2 (6 bases each). The CDR3 is 12 residues long. Germline V gene sequence: CDR1 SGHAT, CDR2 FQNNGV. Trimming took off 5 bases at V and 8 bases at J, with 13 bases between the two ends. CDR3 in amino acids: CASSGGGGKQYF. In DNA form, the CDR3 reads TGTGCCAGCAGCGGCGGAGGGGGGAAGCAGTACTTC.

The rearrangement links TRBV19 to TRBJ2-2; TRBD1 matches 7 bases. V lost 6 bases and J lost 9; bases outside the gene matches: 10. The CDR3 runs 14 residues. Germline CDR1 and CDR2: LNHDA and SQIVND (reference sequence). This CDR3 reads CASRGYTGDRELFF. Written as DNA, the CDR3 is TGTGCCAGTAGGGGATATACAGGGGACAGGGAGCTGTTTTTT.

This clonotype was detected ten times or more. DNA of the CDR3: TGTGCCTGGACTTCTGGCGGGACTTACAATGAGCAGTTCTTC. It yields the protein CAWTSGGTYNEQFF. The chain recombines TRBV30 with TRBJ2-1, with a possible D match to TRBD2 (6 bases). The germline V gene encodes CDR1 GTSNPN and CDR2 SVGIG (reference sequence). The CDR3 sequence is 14 residues long. Trimming stripped 4 bases from V and 4 bases from J, with 14 bases between.

With regard to this clonotype: This clone may be a read error of a much larger clone one base away. The rearrangement uses TRBV15 and TRBJ2-1; 8 nucleotides match TRBD2. The germline CDR1 and CDR2 sequences are LNHNV and YYDKDF (reference sequence). The CDR3 is 12 residues long. Losses at the gene ends were 3 bases for V and 12 bases for J; bases not matched to a gene: 4. CDR3 sequence (DNA): TGTGCCACCAGCAGGAGTCTAGCGGGGCAGTTCTTC. Its protein product is CATSRSLAGQFF. The full variable domain, its missing parts supplied by reference TRBV15 and TRBJ2-1, is DAMVIQNPRYQVTQFGKPVTLSCSQTLNHNVMYWYQQKSSQAPKLLFHYYDKDFNNEADTPDNFQSRRPNTSFCFLDIRSPGLGDTAMYLCATSRSLAGQFFGPGTRLTVL.

The CDR3 DNA sequence: TGTGCCAGCACATCAGGAAGGTCGGGTTTGGACATTCAGTACTTC. Its protein product is CASTSGRSGLDIQYF. The V gene is TRBV2, the J gene TRBJ2-4; D is undetermined. This CDR3 is 15 amino acids long. Germline V gives CDR1 SNHLY, CDR2 FYNNEI. V was pared by 7 bases and J by 8 bases, with 21 bases between.

The table lists this clonotype with a few counts. The chain combines TRBV5-1 with TRBJ2-3, with TRBD2 as a possible D gene (5 bases). V was trimmed by 3 bases and J by 10 bases, leaving 18 bases between them. The CDR3 length is 14 residues. Germline CDR1 is SGHRS and CDR2 is YFSETQ. CDR3: CASSSGNPPLAQYF. The CDR3 bases are TGCGCCAGCAGCTCGGGGAACCCTCCCCTTGCGCAGTATTTT.

The chain links TRBV7-2 to TRBJ2-7; possible D gene TRBD2, 5 bases. Germline V gene lookup returns CDR1 SGHTA and CDR2 FQGNSA. V was trimmed by 1 base and J by 4 bases, leaving 17 bases between them. This CDR3 is built from 16 residues. The CDR3 nucleotides are TGTGCCAGCAGCTTAGACGTTGGGATAGCGTCATACGAGCAGTACTTC. Protein sequence: CASSLDVGIASYEQYF.

In this sample, this clonotype turned up many times. The chain combines TRBV20-1 with TRBJ2-3; 9 nucleotides agree with TRBD2. Germline CDR1 and CDR2: DFQATT and SNEGSKA (reference sequence). Trimming cost V 4 bases and J 6 bases; bases outside gene matches: 5. This CDR3 region has 13 residues. CDR3 region: CSATTSGTDTQYF. The DNA of the CDR3 is TGCAGTGCTACGACTAGCGGTACGGATACGCAGTATTTT.

This clonotype was seen ten or more times. The genes are TRBV5-1 and TRBJ2-1; D not certain. The CDR3 covers 14 residues. Between the trimmed V and J ends, which lost 0 bases and 2 bases, there was a span of 6 bases. Germline-derived CDR1 and CDR2 are SGHRS and YFSETQ. The CDR3 sequence is CASSLGEAYNEQFF. The CDR3 nucleotides read TGCGCCAGCAGCTTGGGGGAAGCCTACAATGAGCAGTTCTTC.

This clonotype was found many times. The CDR3 loop is CASSSERVLSSGELFF. As DNA, the CDR3 is TGTGCCAGCAGCTCAGAGCGGGTCCTTAGTTCCGGGGAGCTGTTTTTT. This chain joins TRBV11-2 and TRBJ2-2, with D perhaps TRBD2 (6 bases). The germline CDR1 and CDR2 sequences are SGHAT and FQNNGV. V lost 4 bases to trimming and J lost 6 bases, with 18 bases between them. The CDR3 extends over 16 amino acids.

There are many counts of this clonotype. The chain uses TRBV2 and TRBJ1-1; no definite D call. The CDR3 extends over 11 amino acids. From germline, CDR1 is SNHLY and CDR2 FYNNEI. Trimming shortened V by 2 bases and J by 10 bases, and 8 bases separated the two germline ends. The CDR3 coding sequence is TGTGCCAGCAGTGAACGGCGGGGAGCTTTCTTT. It is translated as CASSERRGAFF. Based on the CDR3 plus reference TRBV2 and TRBJ1-1, the full variable domain is EPEVTQTPSHQVTQMGQEVILRCVPISNHLYFYWYRQILGQKVEFLVSFYNNEISEKSEIFDDQFSVERPDGSNFTLKIRSTKLEDSAMYFCASSERRGAFFGQGTRLTVV.

This clonotype has at least ten counts. The genes are TRBV7-3 and TRBJ1-1; a weak D match, TRBD1 (5 bases). Germline assignment: CDR1 SGHTA and CDR2 FQGTGA. This CDR3 contains 15 residues. V lost 3 bases, J lost 0 bases, and 11 bases lay in between. The CDR3 DNA reads TGTGCCAGCAGCTTGACGGGGGGAATGAACACTGAAGCTTTCTTT. This gives the protein CASSLTGGMNTEAFF. The whole variable domain, filled in from reference TRBV7-3 and TRBJ1-1, reads GAGVSQTPSNKVTEKGKYVELRCDPISGHTALYWYRQSLGQGPEFLIYFQGTGAADDSGLPNDRFFAVRPEGSVSTLKIQRTERGDSAVYLCASSLTGGMNTEAFFGQGTRLTVV.

This clonotype was detected only a few times. V gene TRBV14 combines with J gene TRBJ1-2, with 7 bases matching TRBD1. Germline values: CDR1 SGHDN, CDR2 FVKESK. Unmatched junction bases numbered 8, after V lost 2 bases and J lost 8 bases. The CDR3 contains 14 residues. CDR3 sequence: CASSQTRQGGGYTF. DNA for the CDR3: TGTGCCAGCAGCCAAACCAGACAGGGCGGAGGCTACACCTTC.

This clonotype came up many times. The chain combines TRBV30 with TRBJ2-1, with D unclear. The CDR3 consists of 15 residues. Per the germline V gene, CDR1 is GTSNPN and CDR2 is SVGIG (reference sequence). V lost 0 bases and J lost 0, with 9 bases in between. CDR3 region: CAWSVPRRSYNEQFF. Written as DNA, the CDR3 is TGTGCCTGGAGTGTACCCAGACGCTCCTACAATGAGCAGTTCTTC.

This rearrangement joins TRBV6-1 to TRBJ1-5, with TRBD1 matching over 7 bases. V lost 5 bases and J lost 3; bases outside the gene matches: 4. Germline CDR1 and CDR2: MNHNS and SASEGT. This CDR3 has 14 amino acids. In DNA, the CDR3 is TGTGCCAGCAGTCGCGGGACAGACAATCAGCCCCAGCATTTT. Translated: CASSRGTDNQPQHF.

The chain recombines TRBV7-2 with TRBJ2-3; the D gene is possibly TRBD2 (5 bases). This CDR3 is 14 amino acids long. From germline, CDR1 is SGHTA and CDR2 FQGNSA. Trimming took 4 bases from V and 2 from J, leaving 10 bases between them. The CDR3 coding sequence is TGTGCCAGCAGCTCCCGGGAACTCACAGATACGCAGTATTTT. As protein: CASSSRELTDTQYF. The full variable domain, in which reference TRBV7-2 and TRBJ2-3 provide the parts outside the CDR3, is GAGVSQSPSNKVTEKGKDVELRCDPISGHTALYWYRQSLGQGLEFLIYFQGNSAPDKSGLPSDRFSAERTGGSVSTLTIQRTQQEDSAVYLCASSSRELTDTQYFGPGTRLTVL.

This chain links TRBV19 with TRBJ1-2; tentatively, D is TRBD1 (5 bases). The CDR3 covers 12 residues. V lost 5 bases and J lost 6, with 10 bases in between. Germline V CDR1 and CDR2: LNHDA, SQIVND (reference sequence). The CDR3 region is CASSSPRDGYTF. CDR3 nucleotides: TGTGCCAGTAGTTCACCCAGGGATGGCTACACCTTC.

This clonotype was counted ten times or more. The genes are TRBV12-3 or TRBV12-4 and TRBJ2-6; D remains ambiguous. This CDR3 is built from 15 residues. Trimming took off 4 bases at V and 0 bases at J, with 7 bases between the two ends. DNA for the CDR3: TGTGCCAGCAGTTCCTGGAGCTCTGGGGCCAACGTCCTGACTTTC. Encoded protein: CASSSWSSGANVLTF.

This clonotype was seen ten or more times. This chain connects TRBV2 to TRBJ1-5; no firm D call. V was pared by 7 bases and J by 4 bases, with 17 bases between. The CDR3 has 15 residues. Germline CDR1 reads SNHLY; CDR2 reads FYNNEI. This chain's CDR3 is CASKEGDLGNQPQHF. The CDR3 bases are TGTGCCAGCAAAGAGGGTGACCTGGGAAATCAGCCCCAGCATTTT.

This clonotype has more than one count but fewer than ten. This chain uses TRBV5-1 with TRBJ2-6; TRBD1 agrees at 11 bases. With V trimmed by 0 bases and J by 3 bases, 5 bases remained unmatched. The CDR3 sequence is 18 residues long. Per germline, CDR1 SGHRS and CDR2 YFSETQ. The CDR3 sequence is CASSLDWTGGFGANVLTF. CDR3 nucleotides: TGCGCCAGCAGCTTGGATTGGACAGGGGGCTTTGGGGCCAACGTCCTGACTTTC.